These 14 T cell receptor beta chains came from one sample sequenced in a study of OX40 agonist ivuxolimab in advanced cancers. Libraries were prepared through the immunoSEQ multiplex PCR assay. What TCRdb holds here is the immuneACCESS table cut down to in-frame rearrangements. Part of the clones is not present; checked against another copy, under half of the missing clones reflect an unresolved V gene, and the others are unexplained. This sample lists over 60,000 clones; around 89% were detected once. Roughly 0.94% of the sample goes to the ten largest clones. Specimen: CD4+ or CD8+ T cells sorted from blood, collected in a trial of the OX40 agonist ivuxolimab. These receptors originate from an adult with an advanced solid tumor such as melanoma, head and neck, liver or kidney cancer.

The chain joins TRBV25-1 to TRBJ2-7; D is unclear. V was pared by 3 bases and J by 0 bases, with 15 bases between. CDR3 length: 16 amino acids. Germline V gene data show CDR1 as MGHDK and CDR2 as SYGVNS. The CDR3 coding sequence is TGTGCCAGCAGTGAGTATGGGGTGGGCAGCTCCTACGAGCAGTACTTC. The encoded protein is CASSEYGVGSSYEQYF.

The chain has TRBV6-5 and TRBJ2-2, with D perhaps matching TRBD1 or TRBD2 (6 bases each). V was shortened by 2 bases and J by 3 bases, with 10 bases between the two germline ends. This CDR3 spans 15 amino acids. Germline CDR1 is MNHEY and CDR2 is SVGAGI. In DNA form, the CDR3 reads TGTGCCAGCAGTTACGGGGGGCTCTACACCGGGGAGCTGTTTTTT. Its translation is CASSYGGLYTGELFF.

The chain joins TRBV19 to TRBJ1-4; D is undetermined. The V and J ends lost 4 bases and 3 bases respectively, with 12 bases between them. The CDR3 spans 15 residues. CDR1 is LNHDA and CDR2 is SQIVND in the germline V gene (reference sequence). The CDR3 spells CASSTGRLSNEKLFF. Here the CDR3 DNA reads TGTGCCAGTAGTACCGGACGGCTGTCTAATGAAAAACTGTTTTTT. Combining the CDR3 with reference TRBV19 and TRBJ1-4 gives the whole variable domain DGGITQSPKYLFRKEGQNVTLSCEQNLNHDAMYWYRQDPGQGLRLIYYSQIVNDFQKGDIAEGYSVSREKKESFPLTVTSAQKNPTAFYLCASSTGRLSNEKLFFGSGTQLSVL.

The chain links TRBV2 to TRBJ2-3; unclear D gene. CDR1 and CDR2 from the germline V gene are SNHLY and FYNNEI. V was cut by 3 bases and J by 7 bases, with 5 bases left in between. The CDR3 length is 11 residues. DNA for the CDR3: TGTGCCAGCAGTGACACTTATACGCAGTATTTT. Protein: CASSDTYTQYF.

V usage is TRBV28 and J usage is TRBJ2-5; TRBD1 aligns across 8 bases. The CDR3 extends over 16 amino acids. Germline CDR1 reads MDHEN; CDR2 reads SYDVKM. V shed 8 bases and J 0 bases; nucleotides not matched to a gene: 11. This CDR3 is CASQPPGQGHQETQYF. The DNA for the CDR3 is TGTGCCAGCCAACCTCCTGGACAGGGCCACCAAGAGACCCAGTACTTC. Drawing the rest from reference TRBV28 and TRBJ2-5, the complete variable domain is DVKVTQSSRYLVKRTGEKVFLECVQDMDHENMFWYRQDPGLGLRLIYFSYDVKMKEKGDIPEGYSVSREKKERFSLILESASTNQTSMYLCASQPPGQGHQETQYFGPGTRLLVL.

V gene TRBV7-9 combines with J gene TRBJ1-2, with D unclear. V was trimmed by 3 bases and J by 3 bases, leaving 5 bases between them. Germline V gene lookup returns CDR1 SEHNR and CDR2 FQNEAQ (reference sequence). This CDR3 is 12 amino acids long. Written as DNA, the CDR3 is TGTGCCAGCAGCTTCACAGACTATGGCTACACCTTC. Protein: CASSFTDYGYTF.

The gene calls are TRBV27 and TRBJ1-2; 7 nucleotides line up with TRBD1. This CDR3 contains 14 residues. The V and J ends lost 5 bases and 3 bases, in that order; junction bases with no gene match: 6. Germline loops: CDR1 MNHEY, CDR2 SMNVEV (reference sequence). The chain's CDR3 is CASSTRDSHYGYTF. Written as DNA, the CDR3 is TGTGCCAGCAGTACCCGGGACAGCCACTATGGCTACACCTTC.

This clone was counted a single time. DNA for the CDR3: TGTGCCAGCAGGTCCGGGACAGGGGGCTATGGCTACACCTTC. It encodes CASRSGTGGYGYTF. The chain has TRBV27 and TRBJ1-2; 11 nucleotides match TRBD1. CDR1 is MNHEY and CDR2 is SMNVEV in the germline V gene (reference sequence). V shed 6 bases, J shed 4 bases, and the junction held 4 bases outside the gene matches. This CDR3 comprises 14 residues.

The J gene is TRBJ2-5, the V gene TRBV2; 7 nucleotides agree with TRBD2. Germline V lookup: CDR1 SNHLY, CDR2 FYNNEI. Trimming took 6 bases from V and 5 from J; bases not matched to a gene: 9. The CDR3 is made up of 14 amino acids. The CDR3 reads CASRERGPFETQYF. In nucleotides, the CDR3 is TGTGCCAGCAGGGAGCGGGGCCCTTTTGAGACCCAGTACTTC. Full variable domain (missing parts from reference TRBV2 and TRBJ2-5): EPEVTQTPSHQVTQMGQEVILRCVPISNHLYFYWYRQILGQKVEFLVSFYNNEISEKSEIFDDQFSVERPDGSNFTLKIRSTKLEDSAMYFCASRERGPFETQYFGPGTRLLVL.

The chain uses TRBV4-1 and TRBJ1-5; no definite D call. CDR1 and CDR2 (germline): MGHRA, YSYEKL. Trimming stripped 6 bases from V and 0 bases from J, with 24 bases between. CDR3 length equals 19 residues. The CDR3 bases are TGCGCCAGCAGACCGGGCCCGGATACGGCAGATTATAGCAATCAGCCCCAGCATTTT. This encodes CASRPGPDTADYSNQPQHF.

J is TRBJ2-1 and V is TRBV10-3; 10 bases line up with TRBD2. The junction had 11 bases not matched to a gene; V was cut back by 6 bases and J by 9 bases. The CDR3 is made up of 15 amino acids. The germline CDR1 and CDR2 sequences are ENHRY and SYGVKD. The CDR3 is CAISLTSGWGGEQFF. DNA for the CDR3: TGTGCCATCAGCCTGACTAGCGGGTGGGGGGGTGAGCAGTTCTTC.

J is TRBJ2-1 and V is TRBV9; 9 bases fit TRBD1. The germline gives CDR1 SGDLS, CDR2 YYNGEE. This CDR3 comprises 16 residues. The ends lost 4 bases at V and 5 bases at J; junction bases unmatched: 10. Here the CDR3 reads CASSTRDRVTDNEQFF. Here the CDR3 DNA reads TGTGCCAGCAGCACCAGGGACAGGGTGACGGACAATGAGCAGTTCTTC.

The V call is TRBV10-1, the J call TRBJ2-3, with D perhaps matching TRBD1 (5 bases). In germline, CDR1 is WNHNN, CDR2 SYGVQD (reference sequence). The CDR3 runs 15 residues. V shed 3 bases and J shed 4 bases, with 14 bases lying between them. The CDR3 sequence: CASSEGHKGADTQYF. The CDR3 DNA follows: TGCGCCAGCAGTGAAGGTCACAAAGGGGCAGATACGCAGTATTTT.

This clone came up once. The chain employs TRBV5-1 and TRBJ2-7, with TRBD2 matching 8 bases. V shed 1 base and J 2 bases; nucleotides not matched to a gene: 2. The germline CDR1 and CDR2 sequences are SGHRS and YFSETQ. This CDR3 comprises 14 residues. The chain's CDR3 is CASSLTSGTYEQYF. Written as DNA, the CDR3 is TGCGCCAGCAGCTTGACTAGCGGAACCTACGAGCAGTACTTC. The full variable domain, its missing parts supplied by reference TRBV5-1 and TRBJ2-7, is KAGVTQTPRYLIKTRGQQVTLSCSPISGHRSVSWYQQTPGQGLQFLFEYFSETQRNKGNFPGRFSGRQFSNSRSEMNVSTLELGDSALYLCASSLTSGTYEQYFGPGTRLTVT.